The text below deals with one T cell receptor beta chain. Its antigen remains undetermined. Base quality data are lacking; no much larger clone is found one base away. This specimen comes from a study of T-cell reconstitution after alpha-beta-depleted transplantation in children (dated by TCRdb to between 2015 and 2016). The study in broad terms: T-cell immune reconstitution after TCRalphabeta/CD19-depleted allogeneic hematopoietic cell transplantation in children was quantitatively tracked in the study by means of TCR repertoire profiling.

Library preparation was by PCR. Instrument on record: Illumina HiSeq 2500. TCR library preparation used molecular barcoding, with unique molecular identifiers applied to normalize quantification of the TCRbeta repertoire. The public reads were reprocessed in TCRdb via fastp at Q25 and MiXCR, keeping in-frame beta chains. Here each entry gathers all rows of one CDR3 protein and keeps the most common genes and DNA. The sample table holds approximately 520,000 distinct CDR3 sequences, of which around a third were seen once. The top ten constitute around 2.4% of the sample. V was cut back by 0 bases and J by 0 bases, leaving a gap of 6 bases between them. Its CDR3 holds 14 amino acids, cysteine through phenylalanine. Solely the CDR3 DNA is kept, with 42 bases framed from the first base. From a lookup of the germline V gene, CDR1 and CDR2 are SGHRS and YFSETQ.

This specimen was PBMCs from the stem cell graft donor, taken from the stem cell graft. The V and J segments used are TRBV5-1 and TRBJ2-5, with a weak D call of TRBD1 (5 bases match). The sequence came from a human donor who donated a stem cell graft to a child with aplastic anemia. At the DNA level, the sequence is TGCGCCAGCAGCTTGGTACAGGACCAAGAGACCCAGTACTTC. Translated, this gives CASSLVQDQETQYF.